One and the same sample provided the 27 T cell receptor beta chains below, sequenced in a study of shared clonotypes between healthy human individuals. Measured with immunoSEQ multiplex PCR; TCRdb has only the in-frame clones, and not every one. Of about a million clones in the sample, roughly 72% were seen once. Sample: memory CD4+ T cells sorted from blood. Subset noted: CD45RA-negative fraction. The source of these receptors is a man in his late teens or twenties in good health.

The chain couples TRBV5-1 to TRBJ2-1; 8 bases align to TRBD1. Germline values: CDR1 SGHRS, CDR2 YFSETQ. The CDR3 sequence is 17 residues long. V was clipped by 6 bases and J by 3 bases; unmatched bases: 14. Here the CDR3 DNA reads TGCGCCAGCAAGACAGGGGCCTCATCCTGGGGCTACAATGAGCAGTTCTTC. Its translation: CASKTGASSWGYNEQFF.

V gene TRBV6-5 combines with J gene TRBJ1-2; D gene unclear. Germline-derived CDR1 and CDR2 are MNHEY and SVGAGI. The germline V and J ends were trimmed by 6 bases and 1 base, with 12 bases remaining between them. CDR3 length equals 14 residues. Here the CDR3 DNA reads TGTGCCAGCAGACCCTCCGGGATTAACTATGGCTACACCTTC. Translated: CASRPSGINYGYTF.

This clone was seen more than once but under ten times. CDR3 nucleotide sequence: TGTGCCAGCAGTTTAACGGGACAGGGGAATTCACCCCTCCACTTT. Its translation: CASSLTGQGNSPLHF. The rearrangement links TRBV28 to TRBJ1-6, with TRBD1 matching 10 bases. Germline V gene data show CDR1 as MDHEN and CDR2 as SYDVKM. This CDR3 has 15 residues. V lost 2 bases, J lost 7 bases, and 2 bases stayed unmatched.

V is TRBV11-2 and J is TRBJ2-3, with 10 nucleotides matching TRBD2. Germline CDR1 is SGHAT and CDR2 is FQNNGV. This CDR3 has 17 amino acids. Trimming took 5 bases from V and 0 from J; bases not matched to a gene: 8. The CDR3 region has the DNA TGTGCCAGCAGCCCCTCCTTAGCGGGGGGTAGCACAGATACGCAGTATTTT. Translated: CASSPSLAGGSTDTQYF.

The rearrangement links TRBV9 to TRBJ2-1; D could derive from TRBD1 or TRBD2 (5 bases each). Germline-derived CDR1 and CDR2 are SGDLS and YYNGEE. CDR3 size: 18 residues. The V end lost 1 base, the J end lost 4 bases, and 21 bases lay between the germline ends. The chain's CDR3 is CASSVSVGGLNAYNEQFF. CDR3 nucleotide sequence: TGTGCCAGCAGCGTATCAGTTGGGGGTCTCAACGCTTACAATGAGCAGTTCTTC.

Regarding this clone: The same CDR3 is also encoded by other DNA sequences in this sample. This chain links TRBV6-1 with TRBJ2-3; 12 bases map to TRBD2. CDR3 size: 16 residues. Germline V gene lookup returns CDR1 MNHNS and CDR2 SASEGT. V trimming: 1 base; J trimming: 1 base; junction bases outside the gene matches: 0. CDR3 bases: TGTGCCAGCAGTGAAGGACTAGCGGGAGGCACAGATACGCAGTATTTT. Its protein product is CASSEGLAGGTDTQYF.

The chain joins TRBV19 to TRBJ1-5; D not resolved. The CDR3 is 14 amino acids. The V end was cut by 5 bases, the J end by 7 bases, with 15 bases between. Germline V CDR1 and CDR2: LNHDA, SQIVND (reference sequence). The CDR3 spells CASSPSQISQPQHF. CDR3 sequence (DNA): TGTGCCAGTAGTCCCAGCCAGATTTCGCAGCCCCAGCATTTT.

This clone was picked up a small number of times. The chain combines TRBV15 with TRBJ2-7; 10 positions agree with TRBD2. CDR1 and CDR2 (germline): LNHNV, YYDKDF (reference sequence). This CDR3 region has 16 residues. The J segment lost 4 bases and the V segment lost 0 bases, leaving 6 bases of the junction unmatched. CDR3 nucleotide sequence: TGTGCCACCAGCAGAGATTACCCTAGCGGGGGATACGAGCAGTACTTC. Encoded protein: CATSRDYPSGGYEQYF.

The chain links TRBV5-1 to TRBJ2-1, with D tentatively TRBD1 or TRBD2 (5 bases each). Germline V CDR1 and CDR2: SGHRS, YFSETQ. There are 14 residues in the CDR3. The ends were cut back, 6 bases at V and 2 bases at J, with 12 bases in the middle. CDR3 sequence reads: CASMYGGTYNEQFF. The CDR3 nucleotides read TGCGCCAGCATGTATGGGGGAACCTACAATGAGCAGTTCTTC. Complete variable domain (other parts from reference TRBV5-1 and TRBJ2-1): KAGVTQTPRYLIKTRGQQVTLSCSPISGHRSVSWYQQTPGQGLQFLFEYFSETQRNKGNFPGRFSGRQFSNSRSEMNVSTLELGDSALYLCASMYGGTYNEQFFGPGTRLTVL.

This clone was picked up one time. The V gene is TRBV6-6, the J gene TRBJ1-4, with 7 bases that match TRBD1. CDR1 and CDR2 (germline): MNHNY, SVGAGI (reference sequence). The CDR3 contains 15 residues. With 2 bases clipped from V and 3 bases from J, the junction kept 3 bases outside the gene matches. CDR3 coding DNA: TGTGCCAGCAGTTACGGGACAGCGCCTAATGAAAAACTGTTTTTT. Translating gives CASSYGTAPNEKLFF.

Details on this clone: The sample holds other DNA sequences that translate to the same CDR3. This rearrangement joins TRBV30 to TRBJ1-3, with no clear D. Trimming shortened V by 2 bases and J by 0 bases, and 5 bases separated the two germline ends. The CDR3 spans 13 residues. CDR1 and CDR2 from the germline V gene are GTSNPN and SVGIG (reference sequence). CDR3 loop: CAWSRGSGNTIYF. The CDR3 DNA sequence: TGTGCCTGGAGTCGGGGCTCTGGAAACACCATATATTTT. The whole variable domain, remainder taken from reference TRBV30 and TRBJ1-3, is SQTIHQWPATLVQPVGSPLSLECTVEGTSNPNLYWYRQAAGRGLQLLFYSVGIGQISSEVPQNLSASRPQDRQFILSSKKLLLSDSGFYLCAWSRGSGNTIYFGEGSWLTVV.

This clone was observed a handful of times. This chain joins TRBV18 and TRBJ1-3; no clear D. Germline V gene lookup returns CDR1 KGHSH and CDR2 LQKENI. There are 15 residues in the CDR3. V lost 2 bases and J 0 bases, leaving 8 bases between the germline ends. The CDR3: CASSPTDSSGNTIYF. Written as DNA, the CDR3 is TGTGCCAGCTCACCAACAGATTCCTCTGGAAACACCATATATTTT.

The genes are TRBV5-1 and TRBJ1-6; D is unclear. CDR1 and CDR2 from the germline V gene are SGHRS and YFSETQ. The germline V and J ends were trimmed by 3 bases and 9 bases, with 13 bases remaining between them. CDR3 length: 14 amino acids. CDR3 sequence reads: CASSSDSGGSPLHF. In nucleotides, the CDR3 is TGCGCCAGCAGCTCCGACTCTGGCGGTTCACCCCTCCACTTT.

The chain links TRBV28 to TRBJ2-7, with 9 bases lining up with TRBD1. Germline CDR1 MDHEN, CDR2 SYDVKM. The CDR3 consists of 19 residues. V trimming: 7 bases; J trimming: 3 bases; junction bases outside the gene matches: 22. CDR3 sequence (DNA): TGTGCCAGCACCCCTTTAACCGGCCAACAGGGGGCCGAGCACTACGAGCAGTACTTC. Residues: CASTPLTGQQGAEHYEQYF.

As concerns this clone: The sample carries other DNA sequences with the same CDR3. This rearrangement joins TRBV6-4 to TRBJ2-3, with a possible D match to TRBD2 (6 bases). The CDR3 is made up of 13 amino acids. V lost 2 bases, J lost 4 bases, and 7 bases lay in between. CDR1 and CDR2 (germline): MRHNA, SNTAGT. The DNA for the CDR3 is TGTGCCAGCAGTGACGGGGGGTCAGATACGCAGTATTTT. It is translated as CASSDGGSDTQYF.

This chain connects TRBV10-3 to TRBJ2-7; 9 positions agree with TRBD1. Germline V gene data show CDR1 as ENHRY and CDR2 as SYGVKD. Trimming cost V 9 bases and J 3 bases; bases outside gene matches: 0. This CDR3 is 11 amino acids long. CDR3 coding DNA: TGTGCCATGGGACAGGGCTACGAGCAGTACTTC. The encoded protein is CAMGQGYEQYF.

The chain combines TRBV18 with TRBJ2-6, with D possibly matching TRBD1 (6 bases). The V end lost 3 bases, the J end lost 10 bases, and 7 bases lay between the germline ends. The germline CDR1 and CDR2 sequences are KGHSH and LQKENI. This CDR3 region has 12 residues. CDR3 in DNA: TGTGCCAGCTCACCGGACAGTAACGTCCTGACTTTC. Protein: CASSPDSNVLTF.

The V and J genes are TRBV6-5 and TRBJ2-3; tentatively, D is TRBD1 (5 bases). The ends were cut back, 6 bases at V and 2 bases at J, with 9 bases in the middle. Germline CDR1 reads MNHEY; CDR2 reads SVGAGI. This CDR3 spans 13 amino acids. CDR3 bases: TGTGCCAGCAGCTACAGGCCCACAGATACGCAGTATTTT. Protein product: CASSYRPTDTQYF.

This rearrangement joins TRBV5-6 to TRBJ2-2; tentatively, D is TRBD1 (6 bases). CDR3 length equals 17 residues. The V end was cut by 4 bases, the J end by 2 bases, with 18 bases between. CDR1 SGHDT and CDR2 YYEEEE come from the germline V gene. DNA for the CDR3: TGTGCCAGCAGCGGGGAGAGGACAGCCCGAAACACCGGGGAGCTGTTTTTT. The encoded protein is CASSGERTARNTGELFF.

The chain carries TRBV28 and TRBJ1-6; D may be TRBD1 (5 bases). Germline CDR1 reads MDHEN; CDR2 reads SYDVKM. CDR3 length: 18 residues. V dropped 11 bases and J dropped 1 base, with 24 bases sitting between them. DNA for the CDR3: TGTGCCGGAAAACTCCCGGCGGTAGGGGCATCCTATAATTCACCCCTCCACTTT. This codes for CAGKLPAVGASYNSPLHF.

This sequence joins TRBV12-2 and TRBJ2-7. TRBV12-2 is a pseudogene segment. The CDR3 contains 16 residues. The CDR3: CASRLGGLPPPYEQYF. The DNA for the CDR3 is TGTGCAAGTCGCTTAGGGGGGTTACCCCCCCCCTACGAGCAGTACTTC.

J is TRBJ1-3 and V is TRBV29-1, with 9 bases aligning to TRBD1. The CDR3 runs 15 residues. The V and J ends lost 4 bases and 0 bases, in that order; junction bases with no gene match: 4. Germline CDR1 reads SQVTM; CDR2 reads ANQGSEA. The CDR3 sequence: CSVVGDRVSGNTIYF. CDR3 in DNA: TGCAGCGTTGTCGGGGACAGGGTCTCTGGAAACACCATATATTTT.

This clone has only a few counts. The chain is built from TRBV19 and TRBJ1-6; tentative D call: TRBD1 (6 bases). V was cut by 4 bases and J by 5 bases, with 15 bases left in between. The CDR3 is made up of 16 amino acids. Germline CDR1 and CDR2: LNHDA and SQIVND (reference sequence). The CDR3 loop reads CASSTNRDWDNSPLHF. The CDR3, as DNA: TGTGCCAGTAGTACCAACAGGGATTGGGATAATTCACCCCTCCACTTT.

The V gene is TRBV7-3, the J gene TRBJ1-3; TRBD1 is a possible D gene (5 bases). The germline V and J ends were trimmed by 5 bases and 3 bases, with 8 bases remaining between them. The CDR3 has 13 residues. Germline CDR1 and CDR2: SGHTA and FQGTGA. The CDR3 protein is CASSLGLGNTIYF. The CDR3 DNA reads TGTGCCAGCAGCCTGGGACTTGGAAACACCATATATTTT.

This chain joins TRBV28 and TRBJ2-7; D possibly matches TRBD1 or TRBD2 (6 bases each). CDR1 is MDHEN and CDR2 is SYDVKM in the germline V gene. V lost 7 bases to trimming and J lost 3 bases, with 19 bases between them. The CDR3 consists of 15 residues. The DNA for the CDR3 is TGTGCCAGCACCCCACTTCCGGGGGCAGTCTACGAGCAGTACTTC. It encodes CASTPLPGAVYEQYF.

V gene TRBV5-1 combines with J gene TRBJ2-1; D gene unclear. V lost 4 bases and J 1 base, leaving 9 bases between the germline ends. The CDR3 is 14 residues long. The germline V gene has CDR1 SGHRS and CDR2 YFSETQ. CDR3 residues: CASSPPQSYNEQFF. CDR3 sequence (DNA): TGCGCCAGCAGCCCTCCACAGTCCTACAATGAGCAGTTCTTC.

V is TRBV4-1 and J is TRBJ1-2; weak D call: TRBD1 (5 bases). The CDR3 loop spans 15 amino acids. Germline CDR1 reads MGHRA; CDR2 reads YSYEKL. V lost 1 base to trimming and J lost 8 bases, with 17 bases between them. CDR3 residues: CASSQAGEAGTGYTF. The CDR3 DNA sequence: TGCGCCAGCAGCCAAGCCGGGGAGGCGGGGACCGGCTACACCTTC.